This T cell receptor beta chain is from a study of shared clonotypes between healthy human individuals. Naive CD8 cells, CD45RO-negative and positively selected for CCR7, excluded terminally differentiated effector memory CD45RA+ cells. Some clones are missing from TCRdb's copy, which holds only in-frame ones; the method was immunoSEQ multiplex PCR. The table records some 580,000 clones, roughly 98% of them present only once. J was trimmed by 3 bases and V by 4 bases; bases with no gene match: 9. This CDR3 is built from 17 residues. Germline CDR1 SGHTA, CDR2 FQGNSA. Source material: naive CD8+ T cells sorted from blood. The sequence derives from a man aged 25-45 years in good health. The J gene is TRBJ2-7, the V gene TRBV7-2, with 13 bases fitting TRBD2. CDR3 bases: TGTGCCAGCAGCTCCGGGACTAGCGGGACAAAAAACTACGAGCAGTACTTC. It specifies CASSSGTSGTKNYEQYF.